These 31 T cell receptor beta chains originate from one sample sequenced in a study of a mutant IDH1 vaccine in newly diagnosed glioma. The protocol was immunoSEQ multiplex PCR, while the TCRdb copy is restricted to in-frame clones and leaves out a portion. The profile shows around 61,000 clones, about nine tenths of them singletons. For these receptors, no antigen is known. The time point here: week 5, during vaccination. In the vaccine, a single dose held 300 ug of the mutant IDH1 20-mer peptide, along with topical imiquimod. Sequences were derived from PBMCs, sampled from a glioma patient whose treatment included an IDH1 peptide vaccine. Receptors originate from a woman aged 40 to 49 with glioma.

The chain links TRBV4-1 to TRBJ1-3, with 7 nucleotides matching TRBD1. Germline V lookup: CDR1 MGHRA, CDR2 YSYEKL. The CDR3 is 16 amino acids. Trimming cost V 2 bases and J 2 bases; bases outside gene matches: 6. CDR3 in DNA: TGCGCCAGCAGCCAACCGGGACAGAGACCTGGAAACACCATATATTTT. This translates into CASSQPGQRPGNTIYF.

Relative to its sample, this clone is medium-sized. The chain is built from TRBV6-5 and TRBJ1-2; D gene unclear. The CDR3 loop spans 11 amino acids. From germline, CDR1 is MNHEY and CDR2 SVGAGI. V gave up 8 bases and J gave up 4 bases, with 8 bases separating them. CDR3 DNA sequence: TGTGCCAGCCTTTCGCCCTATGGCTACACCTTC. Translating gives CASLSPYGYTF.

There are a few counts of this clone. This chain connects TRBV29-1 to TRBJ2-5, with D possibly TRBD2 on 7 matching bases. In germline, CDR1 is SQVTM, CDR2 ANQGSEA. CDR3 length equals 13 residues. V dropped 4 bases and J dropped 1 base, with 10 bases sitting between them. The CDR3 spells CSVGGGGQETQYF. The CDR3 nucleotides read TGCAGCGTTGGAGGGGGGGGCCAAGAGACCCAGTACTTC.

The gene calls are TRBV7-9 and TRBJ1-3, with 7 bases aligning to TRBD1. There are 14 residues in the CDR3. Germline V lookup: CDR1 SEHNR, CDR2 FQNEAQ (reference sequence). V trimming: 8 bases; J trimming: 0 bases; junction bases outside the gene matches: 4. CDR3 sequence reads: CASARDSSGNTIYF. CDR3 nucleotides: TGTGCCAGCGCGCGGGACAGCTCTGGAAACACCATATATTTT.

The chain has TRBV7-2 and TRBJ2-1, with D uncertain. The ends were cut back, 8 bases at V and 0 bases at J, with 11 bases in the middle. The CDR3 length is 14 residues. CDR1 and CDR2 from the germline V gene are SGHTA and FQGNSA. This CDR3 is CASGKDSSYNEQFF. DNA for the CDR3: TGTGCCAGCGGGAAAGATAGCTCCTACAATGAGCAGTTCTTC.

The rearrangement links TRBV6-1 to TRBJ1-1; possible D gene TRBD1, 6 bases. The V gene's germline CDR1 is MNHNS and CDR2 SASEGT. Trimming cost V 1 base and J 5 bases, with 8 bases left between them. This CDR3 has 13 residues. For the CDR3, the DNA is TGTGCCAGCAGTGAAGTAAGGGGGACTGAAGCTTTCTTT. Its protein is CASSEVRGTEAFF.

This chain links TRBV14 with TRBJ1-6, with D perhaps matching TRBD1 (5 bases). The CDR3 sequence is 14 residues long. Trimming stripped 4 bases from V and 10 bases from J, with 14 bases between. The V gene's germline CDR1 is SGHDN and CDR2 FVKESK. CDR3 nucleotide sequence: TGTGCCAGCAGCCTCGGGGCCTGGAGGTCACCCCTCCACTTT. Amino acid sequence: CASSLGAWRSPLHF.

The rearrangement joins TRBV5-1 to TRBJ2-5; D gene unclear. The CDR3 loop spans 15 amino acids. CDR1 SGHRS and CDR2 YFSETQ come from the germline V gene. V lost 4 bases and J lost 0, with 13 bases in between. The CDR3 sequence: CASSREPHYQETQYF. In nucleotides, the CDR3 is TGCGCCAGCAGCAGGGAACCCCACTACCAAGAGACCCAGTACTTC.

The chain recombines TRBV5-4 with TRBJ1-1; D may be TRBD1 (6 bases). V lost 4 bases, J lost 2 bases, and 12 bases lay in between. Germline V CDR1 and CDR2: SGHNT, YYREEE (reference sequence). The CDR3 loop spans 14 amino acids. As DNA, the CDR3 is TGTGCCAGCAGCAGCGGACAGACAAACACTGAAGCTTTCTTT. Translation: CASSSGQTNTEAFF.

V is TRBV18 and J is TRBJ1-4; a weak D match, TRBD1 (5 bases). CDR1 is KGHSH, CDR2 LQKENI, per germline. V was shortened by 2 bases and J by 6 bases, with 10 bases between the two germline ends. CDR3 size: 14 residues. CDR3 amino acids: CASSPSRGDEKLFF. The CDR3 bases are TGTGCCAGCTCACCATCGAGGGGAGATGAAAAACTGTTTTTT.

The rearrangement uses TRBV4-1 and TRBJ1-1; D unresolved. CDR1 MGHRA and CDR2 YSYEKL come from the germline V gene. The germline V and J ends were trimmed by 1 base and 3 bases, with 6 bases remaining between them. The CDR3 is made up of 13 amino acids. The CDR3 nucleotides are TGCGCCAGCAGCCAAGTCGGGGACACTGAAGCTTTCTTT. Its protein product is CASSQVGDTEAFF.

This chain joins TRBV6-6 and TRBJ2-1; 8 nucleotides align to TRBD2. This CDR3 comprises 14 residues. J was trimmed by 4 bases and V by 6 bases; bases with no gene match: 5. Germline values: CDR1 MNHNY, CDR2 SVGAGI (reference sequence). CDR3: CASRAGVAYNEQFF. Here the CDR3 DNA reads TGTGCCAGCAGAGCGGGAGTAGCGTACAATGAGCAGTTCTTC.

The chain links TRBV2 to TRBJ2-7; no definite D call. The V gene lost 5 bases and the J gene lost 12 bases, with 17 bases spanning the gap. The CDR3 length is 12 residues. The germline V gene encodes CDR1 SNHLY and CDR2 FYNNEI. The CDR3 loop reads CASSPADGRVYF. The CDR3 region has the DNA TGTGCCAGCAGTCCCGCAGACGGAAGGGTGTACTTC. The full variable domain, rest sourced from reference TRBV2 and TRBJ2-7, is EPEVTQTPSHQVTQMGQEVILRCVPISNHLYFYWYRQILGQKVEFLVSFYNNEISEKSEIFDDQFSVERPDGSNFTLKIRSTKLEDSAMYFCASSPADGRVYFGPGTRLTVT.

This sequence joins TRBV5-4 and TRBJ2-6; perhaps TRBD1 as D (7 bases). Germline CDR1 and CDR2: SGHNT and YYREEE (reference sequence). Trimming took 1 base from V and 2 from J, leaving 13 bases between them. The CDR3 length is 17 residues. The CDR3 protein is CASSLYGRGAGANVLTF. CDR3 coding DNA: TGTGCCAGCAGCTTGTATGGCAGGGGGGCTGGGGCCAACGTCCTGACTTTC. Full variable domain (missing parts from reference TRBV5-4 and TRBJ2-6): ETGVTQSPTHLIKTRGQQVTLRCSSQSGHNTVSWYQQALGQGPQFIFQYYREEENGRGNFPPRFSGLQFPNYSSELNVNALELDDSALYLCASSLYGRGAGANVLTFGAGSRLTVL.

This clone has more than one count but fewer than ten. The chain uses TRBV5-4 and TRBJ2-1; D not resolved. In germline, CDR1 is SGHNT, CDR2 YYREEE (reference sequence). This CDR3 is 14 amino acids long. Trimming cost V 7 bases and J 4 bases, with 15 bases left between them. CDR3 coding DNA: TGTGCCAGCCACGACCCCTTCTCATACAATGAGCAGTTCTTC. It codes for CASHDPFSYNEQFF.

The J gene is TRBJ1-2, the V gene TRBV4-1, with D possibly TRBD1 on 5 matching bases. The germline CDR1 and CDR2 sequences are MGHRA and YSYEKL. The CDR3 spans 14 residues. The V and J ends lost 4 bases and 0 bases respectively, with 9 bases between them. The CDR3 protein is CASSRETANYGYTF. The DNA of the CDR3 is TGCGCCAGCAGCCGGGAGACAGCTAACTATGGCTACACCTTC.

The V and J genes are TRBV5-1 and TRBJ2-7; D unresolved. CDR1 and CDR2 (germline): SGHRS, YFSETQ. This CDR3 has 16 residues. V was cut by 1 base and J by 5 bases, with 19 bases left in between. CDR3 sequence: CASSLTWLGKADEQYF. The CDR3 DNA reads TGCGCCAGCAGCTTGACTTGGCTTGGCAAGGCCGACGAGCAGTACTTC. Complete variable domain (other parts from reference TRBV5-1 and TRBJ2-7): KAGVTQTPRYLIKTRGQQVTLSCSPISGHRSVSWYQQTPGQGLQFLFEYFSETQRNKGNFPGRFSGRQFSNSRSEMNVSTLELGDSALYLCASSLTWLGKADEQYFGPGTRLTVT.

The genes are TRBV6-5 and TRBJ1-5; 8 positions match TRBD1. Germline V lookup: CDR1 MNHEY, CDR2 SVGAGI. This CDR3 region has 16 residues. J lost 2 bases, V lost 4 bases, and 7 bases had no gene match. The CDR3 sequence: CASSSQGAGGNQPQHF. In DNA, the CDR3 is TGTGCCAGCAGTTCCCAGGGGGCAGGGGGCAATCAGCCCCAGCATTTT.

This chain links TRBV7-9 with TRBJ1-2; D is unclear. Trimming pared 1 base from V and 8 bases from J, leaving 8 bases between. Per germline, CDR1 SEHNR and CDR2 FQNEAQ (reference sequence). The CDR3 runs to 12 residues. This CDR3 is CASSLGWVGYTF. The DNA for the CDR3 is TGTGCCAGCAGCTTAGGTTGGGTCGGCTACACCTTC.

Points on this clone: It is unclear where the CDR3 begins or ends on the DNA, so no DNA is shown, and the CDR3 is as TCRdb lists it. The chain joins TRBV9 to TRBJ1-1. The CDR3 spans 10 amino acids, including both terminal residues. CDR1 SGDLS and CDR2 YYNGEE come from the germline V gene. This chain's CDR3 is CASSVATGSF.

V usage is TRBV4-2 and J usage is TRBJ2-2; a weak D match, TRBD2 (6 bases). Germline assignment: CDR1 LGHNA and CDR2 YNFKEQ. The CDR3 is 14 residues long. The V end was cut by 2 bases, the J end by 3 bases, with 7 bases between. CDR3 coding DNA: TGTGCCAGCAGCCAACGGAGGGACACCGGGGAGCTGTTTTTT. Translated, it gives CASSQRRDTGELFF.

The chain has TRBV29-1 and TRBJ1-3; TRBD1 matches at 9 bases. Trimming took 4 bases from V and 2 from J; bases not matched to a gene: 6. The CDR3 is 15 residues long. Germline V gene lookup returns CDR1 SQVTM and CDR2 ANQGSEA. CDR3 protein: CSVATGTGTGNTIYF. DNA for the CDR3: TGCAGCGTTGCTACCGGGACAGGGACTGGAAACACCATATATTTT.

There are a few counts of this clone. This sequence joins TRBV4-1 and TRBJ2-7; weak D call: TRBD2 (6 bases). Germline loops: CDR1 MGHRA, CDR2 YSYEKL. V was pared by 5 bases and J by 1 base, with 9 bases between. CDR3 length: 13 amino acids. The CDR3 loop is CASSAGRSYEQYF. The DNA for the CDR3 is TGCGCCAGCAGCGCAGGGAGGTCCTACGAGCAGTACTTC.

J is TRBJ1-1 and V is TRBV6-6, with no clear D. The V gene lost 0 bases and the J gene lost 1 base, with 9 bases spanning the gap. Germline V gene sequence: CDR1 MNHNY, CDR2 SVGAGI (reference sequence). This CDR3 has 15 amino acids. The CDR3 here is CASSYSGTRNTEAFF. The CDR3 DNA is TGTGCCAGCAGTTACTCTGGAACTCGGAACACTGAAGCTTTCTTT.

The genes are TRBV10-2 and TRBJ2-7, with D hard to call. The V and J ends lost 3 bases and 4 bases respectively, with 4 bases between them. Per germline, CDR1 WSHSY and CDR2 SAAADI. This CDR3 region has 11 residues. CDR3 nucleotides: TGCGCCAGCAGTGACAGTTACGAGCAGTACTTC. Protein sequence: CASSDSYEQYF.

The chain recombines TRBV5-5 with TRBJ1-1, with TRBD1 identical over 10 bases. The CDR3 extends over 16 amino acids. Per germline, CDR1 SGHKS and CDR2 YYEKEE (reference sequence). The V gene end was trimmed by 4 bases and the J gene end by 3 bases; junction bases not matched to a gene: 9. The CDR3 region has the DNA TGTGCCAGCAGCCCGCGACAGGGGGCGCGGGACACTGAAGCTTTCTTT. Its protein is CASSPRQGARDTEAFF.

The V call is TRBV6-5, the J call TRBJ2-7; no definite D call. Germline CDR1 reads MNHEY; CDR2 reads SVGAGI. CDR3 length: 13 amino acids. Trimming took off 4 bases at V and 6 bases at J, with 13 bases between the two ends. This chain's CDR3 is CASSWGVLGEQYF. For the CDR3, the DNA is TGTGCCAGCAGTTGGGGTGTATTGGGCGAGCAGTACTTC.

CDR3 DNA: TGTGCCAGCAGCTTAGATAGGGAAGAGACCCAGTACTTC. Translation: CASSLDREETQYF. This chain links TRBV7-9 with TRBJ2-5, with no clear D. V lost 1 base, J lost 3 bases, and 6 bases lay in between. CDR3 size: 13 residues. The germline V gene encodes CDR1 SEHNR and CDR2 FQNEAQ (reference sequence).

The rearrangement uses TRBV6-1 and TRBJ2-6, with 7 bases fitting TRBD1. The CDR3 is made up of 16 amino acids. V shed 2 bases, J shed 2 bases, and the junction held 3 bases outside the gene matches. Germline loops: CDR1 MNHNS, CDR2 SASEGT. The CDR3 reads CASSEYRGTGANVLTF. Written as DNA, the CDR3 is TGTGCCAGCAGTGAATACAGGGGTACTGGGGCCAACGTCCTGACTTTC.

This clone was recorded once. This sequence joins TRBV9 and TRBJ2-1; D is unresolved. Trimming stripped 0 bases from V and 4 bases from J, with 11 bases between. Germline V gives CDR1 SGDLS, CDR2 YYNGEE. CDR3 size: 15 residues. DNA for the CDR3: TGTGCCAGCAGCGTAGGGGTCGTTGAGTACAATGAGCAGTTCTTC. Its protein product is CASSVGVVEYNEQFF.

The CDR3 sequence is CASSADRGINSPLHF. DNA of the CDR3: TGTGCCAGCAGTGCTGACAGGGGCATAAATTCACCCCTCCACTTT. J is TRBJ1-6 and V is TRBV25-1; 8 nucleotides align to TRBD1. CDR1 and CDR2 from the germline V gene are MGHDK and SYGVNS. J was trimmed by 7 bases and V by 4 bases; bases with no gene match: 6. This CDR3 has 15 amino acids.